This TCR beta chain came from a study of blood T cell repertoires in COVID-19. Overall study context: T cells, B-cell-depleted T cells, or PBMCs provided the cDNA or gDNA that served as material.

CDR1 is SGDLS and CDR2 is YYNGEE in the germline V gene. V was pared by 4 bases and J by 3 bases, with 19 bases between. CDR3 length equals 16 residues. Each recovered donor of Cohort 3 presented with two negative PCRs, clearance, or symptom resolution. TCRdb's copy holds only in-frame clones and misses some; the assay was immunoSEQ multiplex PCR. This table has 95,000 to 150,000 clones, about four fifths appearing once. The receptor's source is a woman in her 30s who had recovered from COVID-19. Sequenced: PBMCs or T cells enriched from blood (not recorded which). J is TRBJ1-2 and V is TRBV9, with a tentative D call TRBD1 (6 bases). CDR3 coding DNA: TGTGCCAGCAGCAATAAGGGGGACGGAATATACTATGGCTACACCTTC. Its translation is CASSNKGDGIYYGYTF.